These 25 T cell receptor beta chains share one sample of origin, sequenced in a study of HIV-infected patients and healthy controls. All unsorted peripheral T cells were captured because whole blood was used without fractionation. Alpha and beta constant-region primers primed reverse transcription of around 0.5 ug RNA. Separate chain-specific third strand synthesis with multiplexing indices produced the alpha and beta libraries. TCRdb fed the 5' RACE reads into MiXCR, producing one record per CDR3 protein. The data show 5,000 to 7,000 distinct CDR3 sequences, 9.5% to 12% seen once. The sample was blood, taken before antiretroviral therapy. The receptors come from an adult with HIV infection.

This clonotype is medium-sized within its sample. The chain carries TRBV29-1 and TRBJ1-2, with TRBD1 matching over 7 bases. Germline V gene data show CDR1 as SQVTM and CDR2 as ANQGSEA. The CDR3 has 14 amino acids. The ends lost 6 bases at V and 3 bases at J; junction bases unmatched: 10. The CDR3 DNA is TGCAGCGTGGGAGACAGGGCGCGGTACTATGGCTACACCTTC. Translation gives CSVGDRARYYGYTF.

This clonotype came up many times. The CDR3 sequence: CASSFNNLVVGTDTQYF. The DNA of the CDR3 is TGTGCCAGCAGCTTTAATAACTTAGTAGTGGGCACAGATACGCAGTATTTT. The rearrangement uses TRBV7-9 and TRBJ2-3; no definite D call. The CDR3 covers 17 residues. The V gene lost 3 bases and the J gene lost 1 base, with 17 bases spanning the gap. Germline V gives CDR1 SEHNR, CDR2 FQNEAQ (reference sequence).

This clonotype was counted many times. The chain uses TRBV19 and TRBJ1-4; D may be TRBD1 (6 bases). CDR3 size: 14 residues. V lost 7 bases, J lost 4 bases, and 13 bases lay in between. Germline loops: CDR1 LNHDA, CDR2 SQIVND (reference sequence). The chain's CDR3 is CASKGGQNNEKLFF. The CDR3 DNA reads TGTGCCAGTAAGGGCGGACAGAATAATGAAAAACTGTTTTTT.

This clonotype has ten or more counts. The J gene is TRBJ1-1, the V gene TRBV4-2, with D possibly being TRBD1 (6 bases). The CDR3 is made up of 12 amino acids. Germline CDR1 is LGHNA and CDR2 is YNFKEQ. With 6 bases removed from V and 2 bases from J, the gap between germline ends came to 7 bases. The CDR3 nucleotides read TGTGCCAGCAGGGACAGAAACACTGAAGCTTTCTTT. Protein: CASRDRNTEAFF.

This clonotype showed up many times. The chain joins TRBV30 to TRBJ2-5, with D unclear. Looked up from germline, CDR1 is GTSNPN and CDR2 is SVGIG (reference sequence). V lost 3 bases, J lost 4 bases, and 15 bases lay in between. The CDR3 sequence is 14 residues long. The CDR3 nucleotides read TGTGCCTGGAGGATGAAGGGTAGAGGAGAGACCCAGTACTTC. Translated: CAWRMKGRGETQYF.

By its share, this clonotype is medium-sized. V and J are TRBV7-3 and TRBJ1-1; TRBD1 matches at 9 bases. The junction had 7 bases not matched to a gene; V was cut back by 4 bases and J by 1 base. Per germline, CDR1 SGHTA and CDR2 FQGTGA. There are 16 residues in the CDR3. The CDR3 DNA reads as TGTGCCAGCAGCTCGCTAGGGGACAGGGCGAACACTGAAGCTTTCTTT. It codes for CASSSLGDRANTEAFF.

By share, this clonotype counts as medium-sized (0.01 to 0.1%). CDR3 amino acids: CASSTTGGYYGYTF. DNA for the CDR3: TGTGCCAGCAGTACAACAGGGGGCTACTATGGCTACACCTTC. The chain couples TRBV6-5 to TRBJ1-2; 9 positions agree with TRBD1. CDR3 length: 14 amino acids. V lost 5 bases, J lost 3 bases, and 4 bases stayed unmatched. Looked up from germline, CDR1 is MNHEY and CDR2 is SVGAGI.

V and J are TRBV25-1 and TRBJ1-6; the match to TRBD1 covers 10 bases. The length of the CDR3 is 13 residues. The V segment lost 7 bases and the J segment 9 bases; nucleotides outside the gene matches: 3. The germline V gene encodes CDR1 MGHDK and CDR2 SYGVNS. Written as DNA, the CDR3 is TGTGCCAGCACCGGGACAGGGGCTTCACCCCTCCACTTT. Translation: CASTGTGASPLHF.

The chain uses TRBV19 and TRBJ2-5, with D possibly TRBD1 on 5 matching bases. Trimming removed 3 bases at V and 0 bases at J, with 8 bases between. Germline lookup yields CDR1 LNHDA and CDR2 SQIVND (reference sequence). The CDR3 runs 14 residues. CDR3 sequence (DNA): TGTGCCAGTAGTATGGTGGACAACCAAGAGACCCAGTACTTC. Encoded protein: CASSMVDNQETQYF. Supplemented by reference TRBV19 and TRBJ2-5, the full variable domain reads DGGITQSPKYLFRKEGQNVTLSCEQNLNHDAMYWYRQDPGQGLRLIYYSQIVNDFQKGDIAEGYSVSREKKESFPLTVTSAQKNPTAFYLCASSMVDNQETQYFGPGTRLLVL.

The sample holds many counts of this clonotype. V is TRBV6-1 and J is TRBJ2-1; D gene unclear. The germline gives CDR1 MNHNS, CDR2 SASEGT. There are 11 residues in the CDR3. The V gene lost 4 bases and the J gene lost 9 bases, with 7 bases spanning the gap. CDR3 residues: CASSAGTEQFF. CDR3 coding DNA: TGTGCCAGCAGTGCCGGCACTGAGCAGTTCTTC.

The rearrangement uses TRBV27 and TRBJ2-3; TRBD2 matches 7 bases. This CDR3 spans 12 amino acids. Germline CDR1 is MNHEY and CDR2 is SMNVEV (reference sequence). The V segment lost 3 bases and the J segment 8 bases; nucleotides outside the gene matches: 2. CDR3 bases: TGTGCCAGCAGTTTTAGCGGGCGTACGCAGTATTTT. Protein product: CASSFSGRTQYF.

DNA of the CDR3: TGTGCCAGCAGTCCACCACTCGGGACGCACAATGAGCAGTTCTTC. It codes for CASSPPLGTHNEQFF. V usage is TRBV28 and J usage is TRBJ2-1; D may match TRBD1 or TRBD2 (5 bases each). The CDR3 extends over 15 amino acids. CDR1 is MDHEN and CDR2 is SYDVKM in the germline V gene. The V end was cut by 5 bases, the J end by 5 bases, with 16 bases between. Full variable domain (outside the CDR3, taken from reference TRBV28 and TRBJ2-1): DVKVTQSSRYLVKRTGEKVFLECVQDMDHENMFWYRQDPGLGLRLIYFSYDVKMKEKGDIPEGYSVSREKKERFSLILESASTNQTSMYLCASSPPLGTHNEQFFGPGTRLTVL.

This clonotype was found many times. The CDR3 is CASPGGYEQYF. The DNA for the CDR3 is TGTGCCAGCCCTGGAGGCTACGAGCAGTACTTC. The chain employs TRBV6-6 and TRBJ2-7; perhaps TRBD2 as D (5 bases). The CDR3 spans 11 residues. CDR1 and CDR2 (germline): MNHNY, SVGAGI (reference sequence). Trimming took 8 bases from V and 3 from J, leaving 8 bases between them.

This clonotype was counted many times. This chain connects TRBV12-5 to TRBJ1-2; 10 bases map to TRBD1. The CDR3 totals 15 residues. The trim removed 1 base at V and 2 bases at J, leaving 1 base unmatched. CDR1 and CDR2 from the germline V gene are LGHNT and FRNRAP. CDR3 bases: TGTGCTAGTGGTTTGGGGACAGGGGGGAACTATGGCTACACCTTC. Translation: CASGLGTGGNYGYTF. The whole variable domain, filled in from reference TRBV12-5 and TRBJ1-2, reads DARVTQTPRHKVTEMGQEVTMRCQPILGHNTVFWYRQTMMQGLELLAYFRNRAPLDDSGMPKDRFSAEMPDATLATLKIQPSEPRDSAVYFCASGLGTGGNYGYTFGSGTRLTVV.

This clonotype showed up many times. The gene calls are TRBV7-8 and TRBJ2-1; D is unresolved. The germline V gene encodes CDR1 SGHVS and CDR2 FQNEAQ. V lost 1 base and J 8 bases, leaving 9 bases between the germline ends. The CDR3 is 13 amino acids. CDR3: CASSLVGRDEQFF. In DNA, the CDR3 is TGTGCCAGCAGCTTAGTCGGTCGGGATGAGCAGTTCTTC.

This clonotype was counted ten times or more. The CDR3: CASSLGFLAGGINTEAFF. The CDR3 nucleotides read TGCGCCAGCAGCTTAGGGTTCTTGGCAGGGGGCATTAACACTGAAGCTTTCTTT. The gene calls are TRBV5-1 and TRBJ1-1; 8 bases are a match to TRBD1. CDR3 length: 18 residues. V lost 2 bases to trimming and J lost 2 bases; unmatched junction nucleotides: 14. CDR1 is SGHRS and CDR2 is YFSETQ in the germline V gene.

This clonotype is labeled medium-sized. This rearrangement joins TRBV11-1 to TRBJ2-7; 13 bases are shared with TRBD2. The junction had 2 bases not matched to a gene; V was cut back by 5 bases and J by 4 bases. Germline assignment: CDR1 SGHAT and CDR2 FQDESV (reference sequence). This CDR3 has 14 amino acids. CDR3 in DNA: TGTGCCAGCAGCCGGACTAGCGGGAGATACGAGCAGTACTTC. Protein: CASSRTSGRYEQYF.

A few counts support this clonotype. This sequence joins TRBV19 and TRBJ1-2; D remains unclear. CDR1 is LNHDA, CDR2 SQIVND, per germline (reference sequence). CDR3 length: 13 amino acids. V lost 7 bases and J 2 bases, leaving 11 bases between the germline ends. The CDR3 DNA reads as TGTGCCAGTACCATCGGACGGAACTATGGCTACACCTTC. This encodes CASTIGRNYGYTF.

This clonotype came up a few times. V gene TRBV20-1 combines with J gene TRBJ2-7; 12 bases map to TRBD2. The CDR3 consists of 15 residues. With 0 bases clipped from V and 6 bases from J, the junction kept 6 bases outside the gene matches. The germline V gene has CDR1 DFQATT and CDR2 SNEGSKA (reference sequence). CDR3 sequence reads: CSARDRLAGGPEQYF. In DNA, the CDR3 is TGCAGTGCTAGAGATCGGCTAGCGGGAGGGCCCGAGCAGTACTTC.

This chain connects TRBV7-2 to TRBJ2-3, with a tentative D call TRBD2 (5 bases). This CDR3 is built from 17 residues. Germline V lookup: CDR1 SGHTA, CDR2 FQGNSA. Trimming took off 5 bases at V and 3 bases at J, with 21 bases between the two ends. In DNA, the CDR3 is TGTGCCAGCAGCGAAGTCGGTGGAGAGGGCCCGACAGATACGCAGTATTTT. This sequence encodes CASSEVGGEGPTDTQYF.

The sample holds many counts of this clonotype. The V gene is TRBV11-2, the J gene TRBJ2-1, with 9 bases lining up with TRBD2. This CDR3 has 14 residues. The germline V gene has CDR1 SGHAT and CDR2 FQNNGV. V shed 0 bases, J shed 15 bases, and the junction held 9 bases outside the gene matches. The CDR3 is CASSLDRAGGHRFF. CDR3 in DNA: TGTGCCAGCAGCTTAGATCGAGCGGGAGGCCATCGGTTCTTC.

This clonotype is termed medium-sized (0.01 to 0.1%). CDR3 region: CASSQDGRTGGINTEAFF. The CDR3 nucleotides are TGTGCCAGCAGCCAAGATGGCCGGACAGGGGGCATAAACACTGAAGCTTTCTTT. The V call is TRBV3-1, the J call TRBJ1-1, with 11 bases matching TRBD1. CDR3 length equals 18 residues. V shed 0 bases, J shed 2 bases, and the junction held 8 bases outside the gene matches. CDR1 LGHDT and CDR2 YNNKEL come from the germline V gene (reference sequence).

This clonotype appeared many times. This chain uses TRBV28 with TRBJ2-5; 10 bases are a match to TRBD1. The germline gives CDR1 MDHEN, CDR2 SYDVKM. The J segment lost 5 bases and the V segment lost 5 bases, leaving 8 bases of the junction unmatched. The CDR3 is 15 residues long. The CDR3 nucleotides read TGTGCCAGCAGTCCGACAGGGACAGGGGATGAGACCCAGTACTTC. Translation gives CASSPTGTGDETQYF.

This clonotype was observed many times. The chain is built from TRBV4-2 and TRBJ2-3; D unresolved. Germline V CDR1 and CDR2: LGHNA, YNFKEQ. Trimming pared 3 bases from V and 6 bases from J, leaving 19 bases between. The CDR3 covers 16 residues. CDR3 sequence: CASSHAQLDLSDTQYF. The CDR3 coding sequence is TGTGCCAGCAGCCACGCCCAATTGGACCTCTCGGATACGCAGTATTTT.

This sequence joins TRBV20-1 and TRBJ1-3; D uncertain. The germline V and J ends were trimmed by 5 bases and 0 bases, with 8 bases remaining between them. This CDR3 is 13 amino acids long. Per germline, CDR1 DFQATT and CDR2 SNEGSKA (reference sequence). This CDR3 reads CSAPVLSGNTIYF. As DNA, the CDR3 is TGCAGTGCTCCGGTGCTCTCTGGAAACACCATATATTTT.